These 32 T cell receptor beta chains were all obtained from the same sample, sequenced in a study of beta chain features in type 1 diabetes. Sequencing targeted expressed TCRB transcripts, as all isolated RNA had been reverse transcribed. Libraries were prepared by immunoSEQ multiplex PCR; TCRdb keeps only in-frame clonotypes and omits some of them. In the table there are about 650,000 clones, 9.5% to 15% of which are singletons. Antigens for these TCRs are unknown. General study results and limits: Among all four CD4+ subsets, Type 1 diabetes patients had TCRB CDR3s that were moderately but significantly shorter.

The sequenced sample consisted of naive CD4+ T cells from blood. These receptors all stem from a man aged 25-45 years with type 1 diabetes.

The chain carries TRBV6-5 and TRBJ1-2; no definite D call. Trimming shortened V by 0 bases and J by 3 bases, and 11 bases separated the two germline ends. Per germline, CDR1 MNHEY and CDR2 SVGAGI. The CDR3 runs 15 residues. Here the CDR3 reads CASSYSSREDYGYTF. The CDR3 DNA sequence: TGTGCCAGCAGTTACTCGAGCCGGGAGGACTATGGCTACACCTTC.

The gene calls are TRBV4-3 and TRBJ1-2, with D perhaps TRBD1 (6 bases). Trimming took off 3 bases at V and 0 bases at J, with 11 bases between the two ends. CDR1 is LGHNA and CDR2 is YSLEER in the germline V gene. The CDR3 runs to 15 residues. Written as DNA, the CDR3 is TGCGCCAGCAGCCAGGCGGACAGAGCTAACTATGGCTACACCTTC. Its protein is CASSQADRANYGYTF.

This clone was recorded once. The genes are TRBV5-1 and TRBJ2-6; 7 bases are a match to TRBD1. V was pared by 4 bases and J by 0 bases, with 4 bases of the junction left unmatched. Germline V gene lookup returns CDR1 SGHRS and CDR2 YFSETQ. The CDR3 runs to 16 residues. CDR3 protein: CASSRTGNSGANVLTF. The DNA for the CDR3 is TGCGCCAGCAGCCGGACAGGAAACTCTGGGGCCAACGTCCTGACTTTC.

The chain couples TRBV5-1 to TRBJ2-7; D is uncertain. V was pared by 4 bases and J by 0 bases, with 14 bases between. This CDR3 is 15 amino acids long. Germline V gene data show CDR1 as SGHRS and CDR2 as YFSETQ. DNA for the CDR3: TGCGCCAGCAGCCTTGAGCCCGGATCCTCCTACGAGCAGTACTTC. Its translation: CASSLEPGSSYEQYF.

The table lists this clone with a few counts. The chain is built from TRBV10-3 and TRBJ2-7; TRBD2 agrees at 9 bases. Per germline, CDR1 ENHRY and CDR2 SYGVKD. CDR3 length equals 14 residues. V gave up 6 bases and J gave up 0 bases; unmatched junction bases: 3. CDR3 bases: TGTGCCATCAGATCTAGCGGGGACTCCTACGAGCAGTACTTC. This gives the protein CAIRSSGDSYEQYF.

The rearrangement links TRBV7-9 to TRBJ2-5; D is uncertain. Trimming pared 3 bases from V and 8 bases from J, leaving 10 bases between. The germline gives CDR1 SEHNR, CDR2 FQNEAQ (reference sequence). The CDR3 runs to 12 residues. The DNA for the CDR3 is TGTGCCAGCAGCTTCAAGGAGCTCACCCAGTACTTC. Amino acid sequence: CASSFKELTQYF.

V gene TRBV6-6 combines with J gene TRBJ2-7, with 7 nucleotides matching TRBD1. The CDR3 covers 14 residues. Germline V gene lookup returns CDR1 MNHNY and CDR2 SVGAGI (reference sequence). Trimming at V came to 5 bases and at J to 3 bases, leaving 7 bases not matched to a gene. CDR3 residues: CASSTGTVLYEQYF. The DNA for the CDR3 is TGTGCCAGCAGTACTGGGACAGTCCTCTACGAGCAGTACTTC.

V gene TRBV9 combines with J gene TRBJ1-1, with TRBD1 matching over 10 bases. In germline, CDR1 is SGDLS, CDR2 YYNGEE. CDR3 size: 14 residues. Losses at the gene ends were 6 bases for V and 9 bases for J; bases not matched to a gene: 11. This chain's CDR3 is CASTPALDRGQAFF. The CDR3 coding sequence is TGTGCCAGCACTCCGGCATTAGACAGGGGGCAAGCTTTCTTT.

This clone was detected only a few times. This chain joins TRBV7-2 and TRBJ1-2; D possibly corresponds to TRBD1 (6 bases). The CDR3 runs to 14 residues. V shed 5 bases and J shed 6 bases, with 16 bases lying between them. Germline CDR1 and CDR2: SGHTA and FQGNSA. The CDR3, as DNA: TGTGCCAGCAGCCAAGGGGGTCTAGTGAATGGCTACACCTTC. This codes for CASSQGGLVNGYTF.

This chain links TRBV5-1 with TRBJ2-7; 11 positions agree with TRBD1. This CDR3 is built from 16 residues. Unmatched junction bases numbered 13, after V lost 4 bases and J lost 7 bases. The germline V gene has CDR1 SGHRS and CDR2 YFSETQ. DNA for the CDR3: TGCGCCAGCAGCGACCCAGGACAGGGGGCCCCGTGGGAGCAGTACTTC. As protein: CASSDPGQGAPWEQYF.

The J gene is TRBJ2-7, the V gene TRBV7-2; no firm D call. Gene TRBJ2-5 matches the end of the DNA better, so the J call may be wrong. CDR3 size: 15 residues. Germline CDR1 and CDR2: SGHTA and FQGNSA. The CDR3 protein is CASSSSYRSSETQYF. In nucleotides, the CDR3 is TGTGCCAGCAGCTCCTCCTATAGGAGCTCCGAGACCCAGTACTTC.

Comment on this clone: This CDR3 is also generated by other DNA sequences in the sample. The genes are TRBV7-2 and TRBJ1-3; D not certain. Germline V gives CDR1 SGHTA, CDR2 FQGNSA. The CDR3 is 14 amino acids. V gave up 1 base and J gave up 0 bases, with 4 bases separating them. CDR3 bases: TGTGCCAGCAGCTTAGGCCTCTCTGGAAACACCATATATTTT. This encodes CASSLGLSGNTIYF.

The rearrangement links TRBV7-8 to TRBJ2-5; TRBD2 agrees at 8 bases. CDR3 size: 15 residues. Trimming cost V 7 bases and J 0 bases; bases outside gene matches: 7. Germline lookup yields CDR1 SGHVS and CDR2 FQNEAQ. The CDR3: CASTEAGVNQETQYF. The CDR3 DNA reads as TGTGCCAGCACCGAAGCGGGGGTGAACCAAGAGACCCAGTACTTC.

The rearrangement links TRBV2 to TRBJ2-6; D unclear. There are 15 residues in the CDR3. Germline V CDR1 and CDR2: SNHLY, FYNNEI. The germline V and J ends were trimmed by 4 bases and 2 bases, with 9 bases remaining between them. DNA of the CDR3: TGTGCCAGCAGTGGAGGCGAGGCTGGGGCCAACGTCCTGACTTTC. This codes for CASSGGEAGANVLTF. Together with reference TRBV2 and TRBJ2-6, the CDR3 gives the full variable domain: EPEVTQTPSHQVTQMGQEVILRCVPISNHLYFYWYRQILGQKVEFLVSFYNNEISEKSEIFDDQFSVERPDGSNFTLKIRSTKLEDSAMYFCASSGGEAGANVLTFGAGSRLTVL.

V gene TRBV7-8 combines with J gene TRBJ2-3; TRBD2 aligns across 9 bases. CDR1 SGHVS and CDR2 FQNEAQ come from the germline V gene. V shed 0 bases and J 1 base; nucleotides not matched to a gene: 8. This CDR3 spans 18 amino acids. The CDR3 loop reads CASSLAPRLADGTDTQYF. DNA for the CDR3: TGTGCCAGCAGCTTAGCGCCGAGACTAGCGGACGGCACAGATACGCAGTATTTT.

A few counts support this clone. The CDR3 DNA reads as TGTGCCAGTAGTCCCCAGGGAACTGAAGCTTTCTTT. Protein sequence: CASSPQGTEAFF. The chain uses TRBV19 and TRBJ1-1; tentatively, D is TRBD1 (5 bases). CDR1 is LNHDA, CDR2 SQIVND, per germline (reference sequence). V lost 5 bases and J lost 5, with 9 bases in between. The CDR3 has 12 residues.

Worth noting for this clone: Other DNA sequences in this specimen translate into the identical CDR3. The chain combines TRBV7-9 with TRBJ2-3; D is ambiguous. This CDR3 has 14 residues. Trimming cost V 1 base and J 0 bases, with 5 bases left between them. CDR1 and CDR2 from the germline V gene are SEHNR and FQNEAQ (reference sequence). Here the CDR3 DNA reads TGTGCCAGCAGCTTAGTCCCAAGCACAGATACGCAGTATTTT. This codes for CASSLVPSTDTQYF.

This clone occurred a few times. The identical CDR3 is also encoded by other nucleotide sequences in the sample. The chain uses TRBV29-1 and TRBJ2-3; a possible D gene is TRBD1 (5 bases). CDR1 is SQVTM and CDR2 is ANQGSEA in the germline V gene. This CDR3 is built from 12 residues. V lost 6 bases and J 1 base, leaving 8 bases between the germline ends. The chain's CDR3 is CSVDSGTDTQYF. The CDR3 DNA follows: TGCAGCGTCGACAGCGGCACAGATACGCAGTATTTT.

A few counts support this clone. The chain recombines TRBV5-1 with TRBJ2-1; D not certain. The ends were cut back, 1 base at V and 13 bases at J, with 12 bases in the middle. CDR3 length: 12 amino acids. Germline CDR1 reads SGHRS; CDR2 reads YFSETQ. The CDR3 DNA reads as TGCGCCAGCAGCTTGTCCCAGCTCAATCAGTTCTTC. It specifies CASSLSQLNQFF. Together with reference TRBV5-1 and TRBJ2-1, the CDR3 gives the full variable domain: KAGVTQTPRYLIKTRGQQVTLSCSPISGHRSVSWYQQTPGQGLQFLFEYFSETQRNKGNFPGRFSGRQFSNSRSEMNVSTLELGDSALYLCASSLSQLNQFFGPGTRLTVL.

This clone came up a few times. This rearrangement joins TRBV7-9 to TRBJ2-7; 7 bases line up with TRBD1. The CDR3 is 14 residues long. Germline V CDR1 and CDR2: SEHNR, FQNEAQ (reference sequence). J lost 6 bases, V lost 0 bases, and 5 bases had no gene match. The chain's CDR3 is CASSLALTGVEQYF. The CDR3 DNA sequence: TGTGCCAGCAGCTTAGCCCTTACAGGGGTCGAGCAGTACTTC.

The V gene is TRBV6-1, the J gene TRBJ1-3; D gene ambiguous. V was shortened by 2 bases and J by 4 bases, with 3 bases between the two germline ends. The CDR3 has 12 residues. From germline, CDR1 is MNHNS and CDR2 SASEGT. As DNA, the CDR3 is TGTGCCAGCAGTGAATACGGAAACACCATATATTTT. It is translated as CASSEYGNTIYF.

This clone was counted a few times. The chain joins TRBV10-3 to TRBJ1-1; D is perhaps TRBD1 (6 bases). The CDR3 consists of 15 residues. Per germline, CDR1 ENHRY and CDR2 SYGVKD. The V and J ends lost 9 bases and 1 base respectively, with 18 bases between them. CDR3 nucleotide sequence: TGTGCCATTACTGCAGGGGAAAGTGCGAACACTGAAGCTTTCTTT. It encodes CAITAGESANTEAFF.

The chain is built from TRBV4-2 and TRBJ2-6; possibly TRBD1 or TRBD2 for D (5 bases each). The V gene lost 0 bases and the J gene lost 0 bases, with 6 bases spanning the gap. Germline V gene lookup returns CDR1 LGHNA and CDR2 YNFKEQ. The length of the CDR3 is 16 residues. For the CDR3, the DNA is TGTGCCAGCAGCCAAGAGGGGGACTCTGGGGCCAACGTCCTGACTTTC. Translation: CASSQEGDSGANVLTF.

This chain connects TRBV2 to TRBJ2-5; D is uncertain. V was shortened by 6 bases and J by 1 base, with 18 bases between the two germline ends. The CDR3 runs to 16 residues. Germline CDR1 reads SNHLY; CDR2 reads FYNNEI. CDR3 in amino acids: CASSLRHGALQETQYF. The DNA of the CDR3 is TGTGCCAGCAGCCTTCGACACGGCGCCCTCCAAGAGACCCAGTACTTC.

This chain connects TRBV5-6 to TRBJ2-4; tentative D call: TRBD1 (6 bases). The CDR3 has 18 residues. Germline CDR1 and CDR2: SGHDT and YYEEEE. V was trimmed by 3 bases and J by 1 base, leaving 20 bases between them. CDR3 sequence: CASSSTPRGIWAKNIQYF. As DNA, the CDR3 is TGTGCCAGCAGCTCAACCCCGAGGGGGATTTGGGCCAAAAACATTCAGTACTTC.

The gene calls are TRBV7-3 and TRBJ2-1; D call uncertain. The CDR3 contains 13 residues. The V end lost 5 bases, the J end lost 6 bases, and 11 bases lay between the germline ends. The germline V gene has CDR1 SGHTA and CDR2 FQGTGA. The CDR3 sequence: CASSLSMSNEQFF. As DNA, the CDR3 is TGTGCCAGCAGCCTGTCGATGTCCAATGAGCAGTTCTTC.

This clone was counted only a few times. The rearrangement uses TRBV9 and TRBJ2-3; D ambiguous. The V gene's germline CDR1 is SGDLS and CDR2 YYNGEE. Trimming stripped 1 base from V and 0 bases from J, with 15 bases between. The CDR3 extends over 17 amino acids. CDR3 coding DNA: TGTGCCAGCAGCGTAACGGCCAGCGCATATAGCACAGATACGCAGTATTTT. Its translation is CASSVTASAYSTDTQYF.

Notes on this clone: Other DNA sequences in the sample encode the same CDR3. The chain joins TRBV5-1 to TRBJ2-7; maybe TRBD1 (6 bases). Per the germline V gene, CDR1 is SGHRS and CDR2 is YFSETQ. V gave up 4 bases and J gave up 6 bases, with 11 bases separating them. CDR3 length: 12 amino acids. The CDR3 sequence: CASSLDRSEQYF. The CDR3 nucleotides are TGCGCCAGCAGCCTGGACAGAAGCGAGCAGTACTTC.

The chain couples TRBV28 to TRBJ1-2; the D gene is possibly TRBD1 (5 bases). The CDR3 length is 14 residues. V gave up 6 bases and J gave up 4 bases, with 15 bases separating them. Germline V gene data show CDR1 as MDHEN and CDR2 as SYDVKM. CDR3 region: CASSRDRFLYGYTF. The CDR3 DNA sequence: TGTGCCAGCAGCCGCGACAGATTTCTCTATGGCTACACCTTC.

The J gene is TRBJ2-5, the V gene TRBV5-8, with 8 bases identical to TRBD1. Germline CDR1 reads SGHTS; CDR2 reads YDEGEE. Trimming cost V 4 bases and J 9 bases; bases outside gene matches: 14. The CDR3 length is 15 residues. The CDR3 loop reads CASSKGQAQAEAQYF. CDR3 in DNA: TGTGCCAGCAGCAAGGGACAGGCCCAAGCCGAGGCCCAGTACTTC.

This clone was counted only a few times. This chain uses TRBV27 with TRBJ1-2; TRBD1 matches 8 bases. The junction had 10 bases not matched to a gene; V was cut back by 5 bases and J by 5 bases. Germline V gene data show CDR1 as MNHEY and CDR2 as SMNVEV (reference sequence). The CDR3 covers 15 residues. CDR3 coding DNA: TGTGCCAGCAGTGATTTAGGTACAGGGGGATATGGCTACACCTTC. Translation: CASSDLGTGGYGYTF.

The chain recombines TRBV7-8 with TRBJ2-7; D possibly corresponds to TRBD2 (5 bases). Trimming left V 0 bases short and J 0 bases short, with 12 bases between. The CDR3 contains 16 residues. In germline, CDR1 is SGHVS, CDR2 FQNEAQ. The CDR3 sequence is CASSLAEDPSSYEQYF. Here the CDR3 DNA reads TGTGCCAGCAGCTTAGCGGAGGATCCGAGCTCCTACGAGCAGTACTTC.